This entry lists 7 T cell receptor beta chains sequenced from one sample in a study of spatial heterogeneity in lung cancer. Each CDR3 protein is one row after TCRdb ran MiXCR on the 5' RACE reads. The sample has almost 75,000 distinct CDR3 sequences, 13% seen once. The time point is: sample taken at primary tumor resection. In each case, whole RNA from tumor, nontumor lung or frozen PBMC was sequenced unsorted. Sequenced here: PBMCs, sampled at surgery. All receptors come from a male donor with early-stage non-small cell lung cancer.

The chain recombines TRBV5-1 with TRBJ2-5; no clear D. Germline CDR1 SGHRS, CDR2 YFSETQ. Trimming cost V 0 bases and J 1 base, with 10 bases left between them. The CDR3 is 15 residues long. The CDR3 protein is CASSLEGLPQETQYF. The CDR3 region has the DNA TGCGCCAGCAGCTTGGAGGGCCTGCCCCAAGAGACCCAGTACTTC. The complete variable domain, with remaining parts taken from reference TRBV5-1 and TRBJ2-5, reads KAGVTQTPRYLIKTRGQQVTLSCSPISGHRSVSWYQQTPGQGLQFLFEYFSETQRNKGNFPGRFSGRQFSNSRSEMNVSTLELGDSALYLCASSLEGLPQETQYFGPGTRLLVL.

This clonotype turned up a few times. The CDR3 reads CASLGNEKLFF. The CDR3 coding sequence is TGTGCCAGCTTGGGGAATGAAAAACTGTTTTTT. The J gene is TRBJ1-4, the V gene TRBV3-1, with D unresolved. Trimming pared 8 bases from V and 5 bases from J, leaving 6 bases between. The CDR3 length is 11 residues. Germline CDR1 reads LGHDT; CDR2 reads YNNKEL (reference sequence).

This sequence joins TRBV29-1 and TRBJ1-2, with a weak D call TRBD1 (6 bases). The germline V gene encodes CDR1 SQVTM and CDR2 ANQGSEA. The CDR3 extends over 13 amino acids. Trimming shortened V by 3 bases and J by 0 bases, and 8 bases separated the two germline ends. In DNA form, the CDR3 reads TGCAGCGTTGAGGACAGATCTAACTATGGCTACACCTTC. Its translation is CSVEDRSNYGYTF.

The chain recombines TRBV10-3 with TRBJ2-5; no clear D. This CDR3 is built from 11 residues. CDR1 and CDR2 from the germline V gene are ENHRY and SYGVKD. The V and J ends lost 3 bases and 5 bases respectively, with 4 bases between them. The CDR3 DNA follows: TGTGCCATCAGTGAAAGGGAGACCCAGTACTTC. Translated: CAISERETQYF.

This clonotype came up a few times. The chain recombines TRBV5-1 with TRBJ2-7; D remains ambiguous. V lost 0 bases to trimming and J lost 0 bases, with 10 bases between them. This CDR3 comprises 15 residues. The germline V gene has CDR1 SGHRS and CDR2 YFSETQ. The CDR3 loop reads CASSLAAGSSYEQYF. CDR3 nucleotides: TGCGCCAGCAGCTTGGCGGCAGGCAGCTCCTACGAGCAGTACTTC.

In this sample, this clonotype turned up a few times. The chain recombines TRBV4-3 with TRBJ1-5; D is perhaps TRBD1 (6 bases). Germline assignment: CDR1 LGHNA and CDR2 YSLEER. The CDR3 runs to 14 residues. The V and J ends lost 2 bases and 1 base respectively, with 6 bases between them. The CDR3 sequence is CASSQTGSNQPQHF. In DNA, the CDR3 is TGCGCCAGCAGCCAAACAGGGAGCAATCAGCCCCAGCATTTT.

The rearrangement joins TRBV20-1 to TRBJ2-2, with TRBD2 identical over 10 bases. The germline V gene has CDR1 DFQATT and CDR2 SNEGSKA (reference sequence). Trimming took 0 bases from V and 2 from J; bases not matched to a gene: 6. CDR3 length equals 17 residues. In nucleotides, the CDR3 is TGCAGTGCTAGAGACTCCGGACTAGCGGCTAACACCGGGGAGCTGTTTTTT. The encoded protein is CSARDSGLAANTGELFF.